This T cell receptor beta chain originates from a study of blood T cell repertoires in COVID-19. The CDR3 has 15 amino acids. V was cut by 2 bases and J by 4 bases, with 13 bases left in between. Germline-derived CDR1 and CDR2 are SNHLY and FYNNEI. Allocation to cohorts depended on clinical history reported by the participants. This clone was detected once. Sequenced by immunoSEQ multiplex PCR; TCRdb stores in-frame clones only, minus some. The table records some 260,000 clones, roughly 87% of them present only once. The genes are TRBV2 and TRBJ2-3; D is unresolved. Material for sequencing was PBMCs or T cells enriched from blood (not recorded which). This receptor was identified in a woman aged 30 to 39 with acute COVID-19. The CDR3 loop is CASSETAAPADTQYF. The CDR3, as DNA: TGTGCCAGCAGTGAAACTGCGGCCCCCGCAGATACGCAGTATTTT.